This entry is about one T cell receptor beta chain. The data are from a study of blood T cells in healthy people across ages. This CDR3 contains 14 residues. Germline-derived CDR1 and CDR2 are LGHDT and YNNKEL (reference sequence). V lost 1 base, J lost 2 bases, and 9 bases lay in between. A J-beta primer mix and a sample-barcoded 5' primer were used in a second PCR of roughly 6 to 11 cycles. TCRdb processed the 5' RACE reads anew with MiXCR; each CDR3 protein has one entry. The sample carries 540,000 or so distinct CDR3 sequences, around 24% recorded once. These same data were also listed under a study on T cells of mothers and their children.

The V gene is TRBV3-1, the J gene TRBJ2-7; no definite D call. This receptor was obtained from a boy aged 5-17 years in good health. Specimen: blood. The CDR3: CASSQGPVTYEQYF. CDR3 nucleotide sequence: TGTGCCAGCAGCCAAGGTCCGGTAACCTACGAGCAGTACTTC.